A single sample gave rise to the 18 T cell receptor beta chains below, sequenced in a study of vaccination and CD4 T cells after COVID-19. The Oncomine TCR Beta short-read assay was applied to DNA of cultured CD4+ T cells. Each CDR3 protein is one row after TCRdb ran MiXCR on the PCR reads. The profile shows more than 11,000 distinct CDR3 sequences, approximately 52% of them singletons. As for treatment: roughly 10-day PBMC culture with coronavirus spike peptide pools or control peptides (ViraFEST assay). Which antigens these TCRs recognize remains unknown. What was sequenced was CD4+ T cells from blood, cultured in vitro. The source of these receptors is a human donor who had recovered from COVID-19.

The chain links TRBV4-1 to TRBJ1-2, with D perhaps TRBD1 (6 bases). Trimming cost V 0 bases and J 2 bases, with 13 bases left between them. This CDR3 region has 16 residues. CDR1 and CDR2 from the germline V gene are MGHRA and YSYEKL. DNA of the CDR3: TGCGCCAGCAGCCAAGATTGGAGACAGGTCAACTATGGCTACACCTTC. This codes for CASSQDWRQVNYGYTF.

The V call is TRBV6-1, the J call TRBJ1-2, with 7 bases identical to TRBD1. CDR3 length: 16 residues. The trim removed 4 bases at V and 5 bases at J, leaving 13 bases unmatched. CDR1 is MNHNS and CDR2 is SASEGT in the germline V gene. DNA for the CDR3: TGTGCCAGCAGTGGGGGGGGGACAGCTCCACTTTATGGCTACACCTTC. Amino acids: CASSGGGTAPLYGYTF.

The CDR3 spells CSASREGGYSGNTIYF. The CDR3 DNA follows: TGCAGTGCTAGCCGAGAAGGCGGCTACTCTGGAAACACCATATATTTT. This chain links TRBV20-1 with TRBJ1-3; no clear D gene. This CDR3 comprises 16 residues. Germline V gene sequence: CDR1 DFQATT, CDR2 SNEGSKA (reference sequence). Trimming cost V 3 bases and J 0 bases, with 15 bases left between them.

The sample holds a few counts of this clonotype. This chain connects TRBV10-2 to TRBJ2-3; TRBD1 might be the D (6 bases). V was cut by 8 bases and J by 0 bases, with 12 bases left in between. Germline CDR1 reads WSHSY; CDR2 reads SAAADI. The CDR3 has 14 amino acids. The CDR3 here is CASGTPTSTDTQYF. The CDR3 DNA reads TGCGCCAGCGGGACACCTACTAGCACAGATACGCAGTATTTT.

The rearrangement uses TRBV7-2 and TRBJ1-6; no reliable D call. Looked up from germline, CDR1 is SGHTA and CDR2 is FQGNSA. Trimming cost V 5 bases and J 0 bases, with 11 bases left between them. The CDR3 totals 16 residues. The CDR3 DNA reads as TGTGCCAGCAGCCTAGTCATCGGCTCCTATAATTCACCCCTCCACTTT. It is translated as CASSLVIGSYNSPLHF. Together with reference TRBV7-2 and TRBJ1-6, the CDR3 gives the full variable domain: GAGVSQSPSNKVTEKGKDVELRCDPISGHTALYWYRQSLGQGLEFLIYFQGNSAPDKSGLPSDRFSAERTGGSVSTLTIQRTQQEDSAVYLCASSLVIGSYNSPLHFGNGTRLTVT.

The chain recombines TRBV28 with TRBJ1-5; D gene uncertain. Germline V gene data show CDR1 as MDHEN and CDR2 as SYDVKM. Trimming took off 6 bases at V and 7 bases at J, with 13 bases between the two ends. The CDR3 runs 13 residues. CDR3 nucleotide sequence: TGTGCCAGCAGCTACGGTTTTAGGCAGCCCCAGCATTTT. Residues: CASSYGFRQPQHF.

The chain is built from TRBV5-1 and TRBJ2-1; D uncertain. This CDR3 region has 15 residues. V was cut by 0 bases and J by 3 bases, with 10 bases left in between. From germline, CDR1 is SGHRS and CDR2 YFSETQ. CDR3 in DNA: TGCGCCAGCAGCTTGGGGCAGGCACTCTACAATGAGCAGTTCTTC. Protein: CASSLGQALYNEQFF.

This clonotype was counted only a few times. This chain links TRBV7-9 with TRBJ1-3; D unclear. The V and J ends lost 4 bases and 4 bases respectively, with 17 bases between them. The CDR3 length is 16 residues. Germline CDR1 reads SEHNR; CDR2 reads FQNEAQ (reference sequence). The CDR3 loop is CASSSRSVQLGNTIYF. CDR3 nucleotide sequence: TGTGCCAGCAGCTCCCGTAGTGTGCAGTTAGGAAACACCATATATTTT.

The chain links TRBV11-2 to TRBJ2-1; 9 bases map to TRBD2. This CDR3 spans 15 amino acids. CDR1 and CDR2 (germline): SGHAT, FQNNGV. The V gene end was trimmed by 0 bases and the J gene end by 10 bases; junction bases not matched to a gene: 7. The chain's CDR3 is CASSLDLLAGLEQFF. Here the CDR3 DNA reads TGTGCCAGCAGCTTAGATCTTCTAGCGGGACTGGAGCAGTTCTTC.

CDR3 amino acids: CASSFSRETNYGYTF. The CDR3 DNA follows: TGTGCCAGCAGCTTTTCCAGGGAGACAAACTATGGCTACACCTTC. The rearrangement uses TRBV5-5 and TRBJ1-2; D might be TRBD1 (5 bases). Germline CDR1 and CDR2: SGHKS and YYEKEE (reference sequence). V lost 2 bases and J 2 bases, leaving 13 bases between the germline ends. This CDR3 is built from 15 residues.

Of note for this clonotype: One junction end does not reproduce the germline sequence, and a read error may be involved. The chain uses TRBV10-3 and TRBJ2-7; no reliable D call. CDR3 length equals 11 residues. CDR1 and CDR2 from the germline V gene are ENHRY and SYGVKD. The CDR3 protein is CAISESFEATF. Here the CDR3 DNA reads TGTGCCATCAGTGAGTCGTTTGAGGCAACCTTC.

By frequency in the sample, this clonotype is medium-sized. This rearrangement joins TRBV7-2 to TRBJ1-1; D is ambiguous. Trimming left V 2 bases short and J 3 bases short, with 16 bases between. Germline V gives CDR1 SGHTA, CDR2 FQGNSA. There are 16 residues in the CDR3. The CDR3 sequence is CASSLYSGLRDTEAFF. DNA of the CDR3: TGTGCCAGCAGCTTATATTCGGGGTTGAGGGACACTGAAGCTTTCTTT.

The chain employs TRBV27 and TRBJ2-7, with D tentatively TRBD1 (6 bases). The V end lost 5 bases, the J end lost 6 bases, and 11 bases lay between the germline ends. The CDR3 is made up of 12 amino acids. CDR1 is MNHEY, CDR2 SMNVEV, per germline (reference sequence). CDR3 sequence reads: CASSENRVEQYF. CDR3 DNA: TGTGCCAGCAGTGAAAACAGGGTCGAGCAGTACTTC.

The chain recombines TRBV7-2 with TRBJ1-1; 7 nucleotides line up with TRBD1. The V gene's germline CDR1 is SGHTA and CDR2 FQGNSA. V lost 0 bases and J lost 2; bases outside the gene matches: 9. The CDR3 has 17 amino acids. This CDR3 is CASSLAWFGTANTEAFF. CDR3 nucleotide sequence: TGTGCCAGCAGCTTAGCGTGGTTTGGGACAGCCAACACTGAAGCTTTCTTT.

This chain uses TRBV24-1 with TRBJ2-7, with TRBD2 as a possible D gene (6 bases). The CDR3 is 13 amino acids. Germline CDR1 KGHDR, CDR2 SFDVKD. V lost 12 bases, J lost 4 bases, and 18 bases lay in between. The CDR3 DNA reads as TGTGCCTCCCAAGGCGGGATGGGTTACGAGCAGTACTTC. Its translation is CASQGGMGYEQYF.

CDR3 protein: CSAPQGYEQYF. As DNA, the CDR3 is TGCAGTGCTCCCCAGGGCTACGAGCAGTACTTC. This chain uses TRBV20-1 with TRBJ2-7, with D tentatively TRBD1 (5 bases). Germline loops: CDR1 DFQATT, CDR2 SNEGSKA (reference sequence). This CDR3 has 11 residues. The germline V and J ends were trimmed by 5 bases and 3 bases, with 8 bases remaining between them.

The V and J genes are TRBV28 and TRBJ1-5; D might be TRBD1 (6 bases). Germline CDR1 reads MDHEN; CDR2 reads SYDVKM. V gave up 2 bases and J gave up 0 bases, with 11 bases separating them. The CDR3 covers 16 residues. CDR3 residues: CASSLTGRGSNQPQHF. The CDR3 DNA follows: TGTGCCAGCAGTTTAACAGGGCGGGGTAGCAATCAGCCCCAGCATTTT.

The genes are TRBV11-3 and TRBJ2-1, with 9 nucleotides matching TRBD1. The CDR3 is 15 amino acids. CDR1 SGHNT and CDR2 YENEEA come from the germline V gene. V lost 2 bases, J lost 4 bases, and 3 bases stayed unmatched. The DNA of the CDR3 is TGTGCCAGCAGCTTATCGGGACAGGGATACAATGAGCAGTTCTTC. This encodes CASSLSGQGYNEQFF. The full variable domain, rest sourced from reference TRBV11-3 and TRBJ2-1, is EAGVVQSPRYKIIEKKQPVAFWCNPISGHNTLYWYLQNLGQGPELLIRYENEEAVDDSQLPKDRFSAERLKGVDSTLKIQPAELGDSAVYLCASSLSGQGYNEQFFGPGTRLTVL.